In this sample, the clone carrying this T cell receptor (beta chain) turned up a few times. Antigen specificity is unknown. The data were obtained in a study of T cell repertoires in cytomegalovirus infection. Study-level information: Indicated by public TCR beta signatures were CMV infection and matching HLA type.

MiXCR, applied by TCRdb to the reads, yields one record per CDR3 protein. This sample yields 800,000 to 950,000 distinct CDR3 sequences, of which 30% to 35% are seen a single time; roughly 12% belongs to the top ten. Germline V lookup: CDR1 SGHTA, CDR2 FQGTGA. The CDR3 covers 14 residues. V gave up 5 bases and J gave up 6 bases; unmatched junction bases: 8. The sample in question was cultured CD8+ T cells from PBMCs, obtained from culture after CMV antigen stimulation. The source of this sequence is a human donor in good health (CMV status not recorded). Some clones in this sample may be carry-over from other donors' samples. The rearrangement joins TRBV7-3 to TRBJ1-1; TRBD1 aligns across 8 bases. In DNA form, the CDR3 reads TGTGCCAGCAGCCTCCTTGGACAGGGCCCTGAAGCTTTCTTT. Translated: CASSLLGQGPEAFF.